This T cell receptor (beta chain) was identified during a study of CD8+CD57+ T cells in acquired aplastic anemia. Background on the study: An average of 3.2 ug of DNA was obtained from sorted CD4+ and CD8+ cells. Study-wide points: Controls and patients did not differ significantly in CD8+ Simpson's diversity.

In patients chosen for sequencing, flow cytometry had shown CD8+CD57+ cell expansion. Acquired aplastic anemia of severe grade affected all patients. Patient blood was sampled before any therapy had been received. The CDR3 runs 13 residues. The germline V gene has CDR1 KGHSH and CDR2 LQKENI. The V gene lost 3 bases and the J gene lost 11 bases, with 15 bases spanning the gap. This clonotype was counted at least ten times. Its antigen is currently unknown. Genomic DNA, serving as template, underwent TCR beta VDJ and CDR3 profiling. MiXCR was run by TCRdb on the reads, yielding one entry per CDR3 protein. The data contain around 180,000 distinct CDR3 sequences, roughly half of them singletons.

This TCR was sampled from a human donor with aplastic anemia. The genes are TRBV18 and TRBJ2-3; D remains ambiguous. The sample comprised sorted CD4+, CD8+, or CD8+CD57+ T cells (not recorded which) from PBMCs. CDR3 amino acids: CASSPGSSSVQYF. CDR3 DNA sequence: TGTGCCAGCTCACCGGGCTCAAGCTCGGTGCAGTATTTT.